This T cell receptor beta chain was sequenced during a study of cytomegalovirus exposure and HLA in healthy donors. Regarding the study as a whole: Data from an earlier analysis indicated that most TCR beta V segments were productive either about 87% or about 30% of the time. Across all donors, roughly uniform sequencing depth was an assumption of the presence/absence analyses.

Notes on this clone: What it binds is unknown.

V lost 4 bases, J lost 5 bases, and 9 bases stayed unmatched. CDR3 length equals 14 residues. Germline CDR1 reads SGHRS; CDR2 reads YFSETQ. PCR involved 60 Vbeta and 13 Jbeta primers. Sequenced by immunoSEQ multiplex PCR; TCRdb stores in-frame clones only, minus some. The sample shows 150,000 to 200,000 clones, around four fifths of them seen only once. The study sampled nominally healthy donors, though unrecorded immune exposures were likely. The chain couples TRBV5-1 to TRBJ2-7, with 7 nucleotides matching TRBD2. The material sequenced was PBMCs. The sequence came from a woman aged 40-49 years in good health and CMV-seronegative. Here the CDR3 reads CASSPTTSVHEQYF. In DNA, the CDR3 is TGCGCCAGCAGCCCAACTACTAGCGTTCACGAGCAGTACTTC.